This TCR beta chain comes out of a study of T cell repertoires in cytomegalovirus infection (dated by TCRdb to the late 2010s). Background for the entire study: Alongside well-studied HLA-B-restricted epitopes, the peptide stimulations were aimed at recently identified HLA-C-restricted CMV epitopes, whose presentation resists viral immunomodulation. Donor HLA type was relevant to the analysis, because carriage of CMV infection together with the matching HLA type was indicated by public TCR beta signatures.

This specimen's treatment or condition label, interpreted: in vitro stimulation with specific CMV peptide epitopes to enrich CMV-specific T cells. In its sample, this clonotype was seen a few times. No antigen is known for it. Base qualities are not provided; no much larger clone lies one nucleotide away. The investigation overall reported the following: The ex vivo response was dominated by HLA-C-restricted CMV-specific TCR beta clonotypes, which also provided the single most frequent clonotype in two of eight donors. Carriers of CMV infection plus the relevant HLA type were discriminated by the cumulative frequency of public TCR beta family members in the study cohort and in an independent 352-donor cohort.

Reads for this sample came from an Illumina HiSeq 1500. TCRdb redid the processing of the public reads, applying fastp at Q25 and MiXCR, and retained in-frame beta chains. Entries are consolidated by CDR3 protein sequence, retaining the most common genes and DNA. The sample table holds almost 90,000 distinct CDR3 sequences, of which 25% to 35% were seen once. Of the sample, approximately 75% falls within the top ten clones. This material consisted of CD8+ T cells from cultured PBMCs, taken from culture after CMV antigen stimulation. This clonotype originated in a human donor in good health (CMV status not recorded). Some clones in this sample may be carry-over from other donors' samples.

The sequence in DNA is TGTGCCAGCAGTTTAGTTACTTCCCGGGATACGCAGTATTTT. Its amino acids are CASSLVTSRDTQYF. The chain joins TRBV12-3 or TRBV12-4 to TRBJ2-3, with the D segment identity uncertain. At the junction V is shortened by 1 base and J by 6 bases, with 11 bases in between. Its CDR3 holds 14 amino acids, cysteine through phenylalanine. This entry keeps only the CDR3 DNA: 42 bases, framed from base 1.